This entry lists 28 T cell receptor beta chains sequenced from one sample in a study of CD8+ T cells in alopecia areata. Treatment denoted: oral pan-JAK inhibitor, 5-10 mg twice daily. RNA extraction was followed by reverse transcription into cDNA, which acted as the sequencing template. Using immunoSEQ multiplex PCR, the repertoire was profiled, and TCRdb retains in-frame clones only, with some absent. The data show some 180,000 clones, with about 51% seen just once and around 9.1% held by the top ten. This specimen was CD8+ T cells sorted from blood, taken at roughly week 53, from a patient treated with tofacitinib. These receptor sequences come from a human donor with alopecia areata.

This chain links TRBV7-8 with TRBJ2-1; 11 positions agree with TRBD2. Looked up from germline, CDR1 is SGHVS and CDR2 is FQNEAQ. The junction had 7 bases not matched to a gene; V was cut back by 0 bases and J by 0 bases. CDR3 size: 19 residues. This chain's CDR3 is CASSLALAGGAISYNEQFF. CDR3 sequence (DNA): TGTGCCAGCAGCTTAGCGCTAGCGGGGGGCGCCATCTCCTACAATGAGCAGTTCTTC.

This clone was detected a few times. The rearrangement uses TRBV9 and TRBJ1-2; no firm D call. V shed 5 bases and J shed 2 bases, with 13 bases lying between them. Looked up from germline, CDR1 is SGDLS and CDR2 is YYNGEE. The CDR3 sequence is 14 residues long. Written as DNA, the CDR3 is TGTGCCAGCAGTCTTGCGGGCACGAACTATGGCTACACCTTC. Its translation: CASSLAGTNYGYTF. Complete variable domain (other parts from reference TRBV9 and TRBJ1-2): DSGVTQTPKHLITATGQRVTLRCSPRSGDLSVYWYQQSLDQGLQFLIQYYNGEERAKGNILERFSAQQFPDLHSELNLSSLELGDSALYFCASSLAGTNYGYTFGSGTRLTVV.

The rearrangement uses TRBV11-1 and TRBJ1-1; D ambiguous. Germline CDR1 SGHAT, CDR2 FQDESV (reference sequence). The CDR3 consists of 16 residues. Trimming cost V 5 bases and J 0 bases, with 16 bases left between them. CDR3 protein: CASSPSPRGMNTEAFF. In DNA, the CDR3 is TGTGCCAGCAGCCCCTCCCCCCGGGGTATGAACACTGAAGCTTTCTTT.

The rearrangement joins TRBV7-2 to TRBJ1-6; 7 bases line up with TRBD1. The V gene end was trimmed by 2 bases and the J gene end by 7 bases; junction bases not matched to a gene: 14. CDR1 SGHTA and CDR2 FQGNSA come from the germline V gene. CDR3 length: 18 residues. The CDR3 DNA reads TGTGCCAGCAGCTTACCCGGGACAGCAGAGTTCTCCAATTCACCCCTCCACTTT. Translating gives CASSLPGTAEFSNSPLHF.

This chain joins TRBV15 and TRBJ1-1, with TRBD1 as a possible D gene (5 bases). The CDR3 totals 13 residues. V was trimmed by 3 bases and J by 6 bases, leaving 11 bases between them. The germline CDR1 and CDR2 sequences are LNHNV and YYDKDF (reference sequence). The chain's CDR3 is CATSSREGSEAFF. The CDR3 region has the DNA TGTGCCACCAGCAGCAGGGAAGGGTCTGAAGCTTTCTTT. Full variable domain (missing parts from reference TRBV15 and TRBJ1-1): DAMVIQNPRYQVTQFGKPVTLSCSQTLNHNVMYWYQQKSSQAPKLLFHYYDKDFNNEADTPDNFQSRRPNTSFCFLDIRSPGLGDTAMYLCATSSREGSEAFFGQGTRLTVV.

The gene calls are TRBV6-5 and TRBJ1-1; D unclear. V lost 5 bases and J 3 bases, leaving 10 bases between the germline ends. The CDR3 loop spans 13 amino acids. The germline gives CDR1 MNHEY, CDR2 SVGAGI. The CDR3 loop reads CASSIYRDTEAFF. In DNA, the CDR3 is TGTGCCAGCAGTATCTATCGGGACACTGAAGCTTTCTTT.

In this sample, this clone turned up a few times. The chain has TRBV2 and TRBJ2-7; D is perhaps TRBD1 (5 bases). CDR1 SNHLY and CDR2 FYNNEI come from the germline V gene. Trimming pared 4 bases from V and 2 bases from J, leaving 15 bases between. The CDR3 is 15 residues long. The CDR3 coding sequence is TGTGCCAGCAGTGGAAGCAGGGAAATTGCCTACGAGCAGTACTTC. Translation: CASSGSREIAYEQYF.

This chain uses TRBV5-1 with TRBJ1-1; D is undetermined. CDR1 is SGHRS and CDR2 is YFSETQ in the germline V gene. Trimming took 0 bases from V and 3 from J, leaving 12 bases between them. CDR3 length: 15 amino acids. This CDR3 is CASSLGRGDDTEAFF. The CDR3 DNA sequence: TGCGCCAGCAGCTTGGGACGGGGAGACGACACTGAAGCTTTCTTT.

J is TRBJ2-6 and V is TRBV4-1; D not certain. The length of the CDR3 is 14 residues. The germline CDR1 and CDR2 sequences are MGHRA and YSYEKL. The V end lost 4 bases, the J end lost 2 bases, and 6 bases lay between the germline ends. CDR3 protein: CASSPDPGANVLTF. CDR3 sequence (DNA): TGCGCCAGCAGCCCCGACCCTGGGGCCAACGTCCTGACTTTC.

The table lists this clone with a few counts. This sequence joins TRBV4-3 and TRBJ2-2; no clear D. Trimming took 4 bases from V and 4 from J, leaving 19 bases between them. This CDR3 has 17 residues. Germline V gene sequence: CDR1 LGHNA, CDR2 YSLEER. This chain's CDR3 is CASSRAKENSPTGELFF. CDR3 DNA sequence: TGCGCCAGCAGCCGAGCCAAAGAGAACAGCCCCACCGGGGAGCTGTTTTTT.

This chain connects TRBV27 to TRBJ2-7; 7 positions agree with TRBD1. CDR3 size: 14 residues. Per the germline V gene, CDR1 is MNHEY and CDR2 is SMNVEV (reference sequence). The ends lost 3 bases at V and 0 bases at J; junction bases unmatched: 2. CDR3 bases: TGTGCCAGCAGTTTGCGGACAGGCTCCTACGAGCAGTACTTC. This gives the protein CASSLRTGSYEQYF.

V gene TRBV4-1 combines with J gene TRBJ1-2, with a tentative D call TRBD1 (5 bases). The CDR3 totals 14 residues. Germline values: CDR1 MGHRA, CDR2 YSYEKL. The V end lost 3 bases, the J end lost 7 bases, and 15 bases lay between the germline ends. CDR3 sequence reads: CASSHPQGPGGYTF. CDR3 in DNA: TGCGCCAGCAGCCATCCCCAGGGCCCCGGTGGCTACACCTTC.

V usage is TRBV15 and J usage is TRBJ2-6; the D is unclear. This CDR3 region has 15 residues. Germline V lookup: CDR1 LNHNV, CDR2 YYDKDF (reference sequence). Trimming removed 5 bases from V and 0 bases from J, with 8 bases in between. The CDR3 reads CATSHRGSGANVLTF. Written as DNA, the CDR3 is TGTGCCACCAGCCATAGAGGCTCTGGGGCCAACGTCCTGACTTTC.

This clone was seen only once. The gene calls are TRBV5-6 and TRBJ2-3, with D tentatively TRBD1 (7 bases). Germline values: CDR1 SGHDT, CDR2 YYEEEE. The CDR3 has 15 amino acids. Trimming left V 0 bases short and J 1 base short, with 9 bases between. The CDR3 DNA follows: TGTGCCAGCAGCTTGGCCAGGGGGGGCACAGATACGCAGTATTTT. Protein product: CASSLARGGTDTQYF.

This clone was counted between two and nine times. The rearrangement joins TRBV30 to TRBJ1-5; tentative D call: TRBD1 (5 bases). Trimming left V 5 bases short and J 0 bases short, with 11 bases between. The CDR3 extends over 14 amino acids. The V gene's germline CDR1 is GTSNPN and CDR2 SVGIG (reference sequence). CDR3 sequence reads: CAWGAENSNQPQHF. The CDR3 region has the DNA TGTGCCTGGGGGGCAGAGAATAGCAATCAGCCCCAGCATTTT.

This clone was picked up a small number of times. The chain has TRBV4-3 and TRBJ2-2; D remains ambiguous. Trimming left V 3 bases short and J 6 bases short, with 14 bases between. The germline V gene encodes CDR1 LGHNA and CDR2 YSLEER. The CDR3 is made up of 15 amino acids. Here the CDR3 reads CASSHRTAGSGELFF. The CDR3 DNA is TGCGCCAGCAGCCACCGGACGGCCGGGTCCGGGGAGCTGTTTTTT.

This clone has only one observation. CDR3 coding DNA: TGTGCCAGCAGTTACGGGACAGGGGGGTGGACTGAAGCTTTCTTT. As protein: CASSYGTGGWTEAFF. The rearrangement uses TRBV6-5 and TRBJ1-1; TRBD1 agrees at 11 bases. Germline-derived CDR1 and CDR2 are MNHEY and SVGAGI. Trimming cost V 2 bases and J 5 bases; bases outside gene matches: 4. CDR3 length: 15 amino acids.

In this sample, this clone turned up a few times. This chain joins TRBV7-2 and TRBJ2-5, with D unclear. Germline values: CDR1 SGHTA, CDR2 FQGNSA. V lost 2 bases and J 1 base, leaving 5 bases between the germline ends. This CDR3 has 13 residues. The DNA for the CDR3 is TGTGCCAGCAGCTTATTATTCCAAGAGACCCAGTACTTC. It translates to CASSLLFQETQYF.

The chain recombines TRBV5-1 with TRBJ2-4, with 10 bases identical to TRBD1. Trimming cost V 0 bases and J 9 bases; bases outside gene matches: 6. Per the germline V gene, CDR1 is SGHRS and CDR2 is YFSETQ. CDR3 length equals 15 residues. The CDR3 bases are TGCGCCAGCAGCTTGGTCGGGACAGGGGAGGGCATTCAGTACTTC. Translating it yields CASSLVGTGEGIQYF.

The gene calls are TRBV11-2 and TRBJ1-6; D is undetermined. V lost 0 bases to trimming and J lost 3 bases, with 6 bases between them. This CDR3 has 15 amino acids. The germline V gene has CDR1 SGHAT and CDR2 FQNNGV. Here the CDR3 DNA reads TGTGCCAGCAGCTTAGACACGGACTATAATTCACCCCTCCACTTT. This translates into CASSLDTDYNSPLHF.

The chain uses TRBV15 and TRBJ2-1, with TRBD1 matching over 7 bases. Germline CDR1 reads LNHNV; CDR2 reads YYDKDF (reference sequence). Losses at the gene ends were 1 base for V and 8 bases for J; bases not matched to a gene: 2. The CDR3 runs 13 residues. The CDR3 is CATSRAGTDEQFF. In nucleotides, the CDR3 is TGTGCCACCAGCAGAGCCGGGACAGATGAGCAGTTCTTC.

Points on this clone: Other nucleotide sequences from this sample produce the same CDR3. V gene TRBV5-6 combines with J gene TRBJ2-7; D call uncertain. The V end lost 0 bases, the J end lost 4 bases, and 8 bases lay between the germline ends. The CDR3 has 13 amino acids. The germline V gene has CDR1 SGHDT and CDR2 YYEEEE. CDR3 in amino acids: CASSLGSAYEQYF. CDR3 nucleotides: TGTGCCAGCAGCTTGGGATCAGCTTACGAGCAGTACTTC.

This clone appeared a few times. The chain is built from TRBV7-9 and TRBJ1-2, with unresolved D. The CDR3 is 14 residues long. CDR1 is SEHNR and CDR2 is FQNEAQ in the germline V gene (reference sequence). Trimming removed 0 bases at V and 8 bases at J, with 13 bases between. For the CDR3, the DNA is TGTGCCAGCAGCTTAGCAAGAAGGGAGGACGGCTACACCTTC. Translation gives CASSLARREDGYTF.

This clone showed up just a few times. V gene TRBV6-5 combines with J gene TRBJ1-5; D might be TRBD1 (5 bases). The CDR3 is made up of 14 amino acids. Trimming removed 2 bases from V and 5 bases from J, with 10 bases in between. Germline V lookup: CDR1 MNHEY, CDR2 SVGAGI. In nucleotides, the CDR3 is TGTGCCAGCAGTTACCAGGGTGGGGATCAGCCCCAGCATTTT. Translating gives CASSYQGGDQPQHF.

The rearrangement links TRBV28 to TRBJ2-1; TRBD2 aligns across 9 bases. The trim removed 4 bases at V and 2 bases at J, leaving 9 bases unmatched. CDR3 length equals 17 residues. CDR1 is MDHEN and CDR2 is SYDVKM in the germline V gene. This chain's CDR3 is CASSSPLLAGAYNEQFF. The DNA for the CDR3 is TGTGCCAGCAGTTCCCCATTGTTAGCGGGAGCCTACAATGAGCAGTTCTTC.

This chain connects TRBV5-6 to TRBJ1-4; D is uncertain. This CDR3 region has 13 residues. V dropped 6 bases and J dropped 7 bases, with 13 bases sitting between them. Germline V gene data show CDR1 as SGHDT and CDR2 as YYEEEE. The CDR3 loop reads CASKFSGSEKLFF. The CDR3 DNA is TGTGCCAGCAAGTTTTCGGGTTCTGAAAAACTGTTTTTT.

The V call is TRBV2, the J call TRBJ2-5, with 11 bases fitting TRBD2. Germline loops: CDR1 SNHLY, CDR2 FYNNEI. Trimming removed 8 bases from V and 5 bases from J; junction bases left unmatched: 4. The CDR3 runs 13 residues. The CDR3 loop reads CASGRLAGETQYF. The CDR3, as DNA: TGTGCCAGCGGAAGACTAGCGGGGGAGACCCAGTACTTC.

This chain joins TRBV4-2 and TRBJ2-7; D is ambiguous. V dropped 0 bases and J dropped 0 bases, with 9 bases sitting between them. The CDR3 contains 15 residues. Germline CDR1 is LGHNA and CDR2 is YNFKEQ. This chain's CDR3 is CASSQDEGHSYEQYF. CDR3 nucleotide sequence: TGTGCCAGCAGCCAAGATGAAGGCCACTCCTACGAGCAGTACTTC.